A single sample gave rise to the 18 T cell receptor beta chains below, sequenced in a study of low-dose radiotherapy and immunotherapy resistance in tumors. With TRAV- and TRBV-specific primers, first-strand cDNA was made, covering the alpha and beta chains. It was with a constant-region primer and a V-primer adapter that TCRs were amplified over around 19 PCR cycles. TCRdb called the reads again in MiXCR, with one record for every CDR3 protein. Here the sample spans over 7,000 distinct CDR3 sequences, around 70% being singletons. The origin of the receptors is a human donor with advanced metastatic prostate, ovarian, gallbladder or colorectal cancer (not recorded which). This table probably holds off-target reads from a library built for another chain.

The sample holds a few counts of this clonotype. This chain uses TRBV6-2 or TRBV6-3 with TRBJ2-1, with TRBD1 as a possible D gene (5 bases). The CDR3 covers 12 residues. The V gene's germline CDR1 is MNHEY and CDR2 SVGEGT. Trimming cost V 5 bases and J 6 bases, with 8 bases left between them. CDR3 DNA: TGTGCCAGCAGTATCGACAGCAATGAGCAGTTCTTC. Translation: CASSIDSNEQFF.

V gene TRBV10-3 combines with J gene TRBJ2-3, with D maybe TRBD2 (6 bases). The CDR3 is 15 residues long. In germline, CDR1 is ENHRY, CDR2 SYGVKD. Trimming took off 8 bases at V and 0 bases at J, with 15 bases between the two ends. CDR3 nucleotide sequence: TGTGCCATCCGAGGCGGGGCGGACAGCACAGATACGCAGTATTTT. Translation gives CAIRGGADSTDTQYF.

The V gene is TRBV13, the J gene TRBJ2-7; D perhaps matches TRBD2 (6 bases). This CDR3 has 16 residues. The V end was cut by 7 bases, the J end by 3 bases, with 22 bases between. The germline gives CDR1 PRHDT, CDR2 FYEKMQ (reference sequence). CDR3 sequence reads: CASTIAGSVLIYEQYF. The CDR3, as DNA: TGTGCCAGCACAATCGCCGGGAGCGTCTTGATCTACGAGCAGTACTTC.

The rearrangement links TRBV10-3 to TRBJ2-5; TRBD2 matches 8 bases. Looked up from germline, CDR1 is ENHRY and CDR2 is SYGVKD. V trimming: 4 bases; J trimming: 5 bases; junction bases outside the gene matches: 6. The length of the CDR3 is 14 residues. Written as DNA, the CDR3 is TGTGCCATCAGTGCGGGGGGGGCCCGGGAGACCCAGTACTTC. Translated: CAISAGGARETQYF.

The V call is TRBV6-2 or TRBV6-3, the J call TRBJ2-3; TRBD2 might be the D (6 bases). Trimming cost V 5 bases and J 0 bases, with 6 bases left between them. The CDR3 contains 13 residues. Germline CDR1 is MNHEY and CDR2 is SVGEGT. CDR3 amino acids: CASSAGSTDTQYF. The CDR3 bases are TGTGCCAGCAGTGCGGGAAGCACAGATACGCAGTATTTT.

The V and J genes are TRBV4-2 and TRBJ2-7; 11 bases are shared with TRBD2. The J segment lost 4 bases and the V segment lost 1 base, leaving 3 bases of the junction unmatched. In germline, CDR1 is LGHNA, CDR2 YNFKEQ. The CDR3 is 15 amino acids. This CDR3 reads CASSQGPSGGYEQYF. In DNA, the CDR3 is TGTGCCAGCAGCCAAGGCCCTAGCGGGGGGTACGAGCAGTACTTC.

The rearrangement uses TRBV7-9 and TRBJ1-1, with D perhaps TRBD1 (6 bases). Trimming removed 2 bases from V and 2 bases from J, with 12 bases in between. Per the germline V gene, CDR1 is SEHNR and CDR2 is FQNEAQ (reference sequence). The CDR3 sequence is 15 residues long. CDR3 sequence: CASSLKGEPNTEAFF. The CDR3 DNA reads as TGTGCCAGCAGCTTAAAGGGGGAACCCAACACTGAAGCTTTCTTT.

The CDR3 nucleotides are TGTGCCAGCAGTGGAGGGGCCCTGAACACTGAAGCTTTCTTT. This sequence encodes CASSGGALNTEAFF. The chain employs TRBV28 and TRBJ1-1; a weak D match, TRBD1 (5 bases). The CDR3 loop spans 14 amino acids. The V gene lost 5 bases and the J gene lost 0 bases, with 10 bases spanning the gap. Germline V gene data show CDR1 as MDHEN and CDR2 as SYDVKM.

This chain links TRBV5-8 with TRBJ2-4; D is possibly TRBD1 or TRBD2 (6 bases each). Germline V gene sequence: CDR1 SGHTS, CDR2 YDEGEE. Deletions cut 0 bases from V and 5 bases from J, with 12 bases between. The CDR3 runs 15 residues. The CDR3 protein is CASSLAGALQNIQYF. The CDR3 nucleotides read TGTGCCAGCAGCTTGGCGGGGGCCCTCCAAAACATTCAGTACTTC.

This chain connects TRBV5-1 to TRBJ2-3, with D perhaps matching TRBD2 (5 bases). The V and J ends lost 3 bases and 4 bases respectively, with 12 bases between them. Germline V gene lookup returns CDR1 SGHRS and CDR2 YFSETQ. This CDR3 comprises 14 residues. CDR3 nucleotides: TGCGCCAGCAGCTCGGCCGTGGAGGCAGATACGCAGTATTTT. Translating gives CASSSAVEADTQYF.

This chain connects TRBV12-3 or TRBV12-4 to TRBJ1-2; possible D gene TRBD1, 5 bases. Trimming stripped 5 bases from V and 4 bases from J, with 14 bases between. The length of the CDR3 is 14 residues. The CDR3: CASSAGGDFYGYTF. The DNA for the CDR3 is TGTGCCAGCAGTGCGGGGGGAGACTTCTATGGCTACACCTTC.

The V and J genes are TRBV12-3 or TRBV12-4 and TRBJ2-3, with 9 bases lining up with TRBD1. This CDR3 region has 15 residues. J gave up 5 bases and V 2 bases, and 5 bases lay outside the gene matches. CDR3 bases: TGTGCCAGCAGTTTACCCGGGACAGGGATAGATACGCAGTATTTT. Translating it yields CASSLPGTGIDTQYF.

V usage is TRBV15 and J usage is TRBJ1-2; the match to TRBD1 covers 8 bases. The germline V gene encodes CDR1 LNHNV and CDR2 YYDKDF (reference sequence). The CDR3 consists of 15 residues. Unmatched junction bases numbered 8, after V lost 1 base and J lost 7 bases. This CDR3 reads CATSRGQGNVGGYTF. For the CDR3, the DNA is TGTGCCACCAGCAGAGGACAGGGGAATGTCGGTGGCTACACCTTC.

This chain uses TRBV12-5 with TRBJ2-4, with 8 bases lining up with TRBD1. This CDR3 is 16 amino acids long. CDR1 is LGHNT, CDR2 FRNRAP, per germline. V lost 5 bases and J lost 1; bases outside the gene matches: 7. The CDR3 DNA follows: TGTGCTAGTGGTCCTCAGGGGGCTAGGGCCAAAAACATTCAGTACTTC. It specifies CASGPQGARAKNIQYF.

The chain has TRBV13 and TRBJ1-1, with a tentative D call TRBD1 (5 bases). The CDR3 is 13 residues long. The V gene's germline CDR1 is PRHDT and CDR2 FYEKMQ (reference sequence). V was cut by 2 bases and J by 4 bases, with 8 bases left in between. CDR3 amino acids: CASSLRQRTEAFF. The CDR3 region has the DNA TGTGCCAGCAGCTTAAGACAGCGCACTGAAGCTTTCTTT.

V is TRBV6-2 or TRBV6-3 and J is TRBJ2-1; D is possibly TRBD1 or TRBD2 (5 bases each). V dropped 2 bases and J dropped 1 base, with 9 bases sitting between them. The CDR3 loop spans 15 amino acids. CDR1 is MNHEY and CDR2 is SVGEGT in the germline V gene. CDR3 in amino acids: CASSYEGTSYNEQFF. Written as DNA, the CDR3 is TGTGCCAGCAGTTACGAGGGGACGTCCTACAATGAGCAGTTCTTC.

This sequence joins TRBV5-1 and TRBJ2-1; D uncertain. The CDR3 runs to 14 residues. Trimming took 0 bases from V and 2 from J, leaving 6 bases between them. Germline V gene data show CDR1 as SGHRS and CDR2 as YFSETQ. The CDR3 loop reads CASSLGRTYNEQFF. CDR3 DNA: TGCGCCAGCAGCTTGGGCAGGACCTACAATGAGCAGTTCTTC.

J is TRBJ2-7 and V is TRBV10-3, with 12 bases aligning to TRBD2. Trimming cost V 11 bases and J 0 bases; bases outside gene matches: 2. The CDR3 sequence is 13 residues long. CDR1 is ENHRY and CDR2 is SYGVKD in the germline V gene. CDR3 bases: TGTGCCTCGACTAGCGGGAGCTCCTACGAGCAGTACTTC. As protein: CASTSGSSYEQYF.